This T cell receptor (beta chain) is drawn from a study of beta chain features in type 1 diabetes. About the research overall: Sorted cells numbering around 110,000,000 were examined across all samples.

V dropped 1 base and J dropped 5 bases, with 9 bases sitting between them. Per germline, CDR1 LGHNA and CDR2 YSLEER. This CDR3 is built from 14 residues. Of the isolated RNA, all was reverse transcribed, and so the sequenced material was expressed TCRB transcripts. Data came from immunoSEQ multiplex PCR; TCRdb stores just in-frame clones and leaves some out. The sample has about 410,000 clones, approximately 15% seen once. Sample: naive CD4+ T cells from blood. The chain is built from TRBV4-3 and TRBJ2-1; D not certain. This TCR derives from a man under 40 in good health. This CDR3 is CASSQVGRDNEQFF. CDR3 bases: TGCGCCAGCAGCCAAGTAGGTAGAGACAATGAGCAGTTCTTC.